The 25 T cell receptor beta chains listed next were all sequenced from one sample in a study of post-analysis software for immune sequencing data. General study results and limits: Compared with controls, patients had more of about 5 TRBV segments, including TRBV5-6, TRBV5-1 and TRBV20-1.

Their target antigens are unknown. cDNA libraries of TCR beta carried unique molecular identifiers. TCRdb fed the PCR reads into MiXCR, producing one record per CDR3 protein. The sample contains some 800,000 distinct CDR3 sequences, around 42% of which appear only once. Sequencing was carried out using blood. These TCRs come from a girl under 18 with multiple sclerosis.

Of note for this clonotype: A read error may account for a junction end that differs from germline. In DNA form, the CDR3 reads TGTGCCAGCAGCTTTACAGAGTCCTACGAGCAGTGCTTC. It translates to CASSFTESYEQCF. The genes are TRBV5-6 and TRBJ2-7; no clear D gene. Per the germline V gene, CDR1 is SGHDT and CDR2 is YYEEEE. This CDR3 comprises 13 residues. Based on the CDR3 plus reference TRBV5-6 and TRBJ2-7, the full variable domain is DAGVTQSPTHLIKTRGQQVTLRCSPKSGHDTVSWYQQALGQGPQFIFQYYEEEERQRGNFPDRFSGHQFPNYSSELNVNALLLGDSALYLCASSFTESYEQCFGPGTRLTVT.

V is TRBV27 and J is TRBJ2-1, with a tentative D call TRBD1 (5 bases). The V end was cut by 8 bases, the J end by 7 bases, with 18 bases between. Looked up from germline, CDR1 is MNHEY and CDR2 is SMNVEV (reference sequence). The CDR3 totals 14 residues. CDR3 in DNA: TGTGCCAGCTCCTACCAGGGTCCCTTGAATGAGCAGTTCTTC. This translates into CASSYQGPLNEQFF.

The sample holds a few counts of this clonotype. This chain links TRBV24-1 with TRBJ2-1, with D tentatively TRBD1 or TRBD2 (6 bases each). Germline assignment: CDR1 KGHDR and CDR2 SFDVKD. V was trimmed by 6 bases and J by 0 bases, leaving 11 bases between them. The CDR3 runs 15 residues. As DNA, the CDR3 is TGTGCCACCAGTTCTGGGGGGCCCTCCTACAATGAGCAGTTCTTC. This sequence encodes CATSSGGPSYNEQFF.

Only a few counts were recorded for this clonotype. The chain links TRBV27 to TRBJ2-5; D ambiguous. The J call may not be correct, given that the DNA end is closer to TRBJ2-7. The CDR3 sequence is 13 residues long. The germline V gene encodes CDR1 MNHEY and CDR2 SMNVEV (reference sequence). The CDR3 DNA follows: TGTGCCAGCAGTTTATTTACAGCCTACGAGCAGTACTTC. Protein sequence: CASSLFTAYEQYF.

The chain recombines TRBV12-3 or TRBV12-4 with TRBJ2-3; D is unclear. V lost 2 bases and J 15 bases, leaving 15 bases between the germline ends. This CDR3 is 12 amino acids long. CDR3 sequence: CASSLRANTEYF. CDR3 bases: TGTGCCAGCAGTTTAAGGGCAAATACGGAATATTTT.

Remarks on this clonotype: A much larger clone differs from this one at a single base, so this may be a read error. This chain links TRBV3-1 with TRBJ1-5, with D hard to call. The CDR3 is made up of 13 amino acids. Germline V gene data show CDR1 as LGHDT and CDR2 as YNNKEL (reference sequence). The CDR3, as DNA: TGTGTCAGCAGCCAAGGCGGGAATCAGCCCCAGCATTTT. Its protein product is CVSSQGGNQPQHF.

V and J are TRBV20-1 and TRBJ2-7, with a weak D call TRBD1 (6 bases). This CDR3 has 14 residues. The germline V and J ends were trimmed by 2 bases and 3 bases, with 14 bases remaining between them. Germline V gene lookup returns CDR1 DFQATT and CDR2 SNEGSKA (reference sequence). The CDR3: CSARRGGRLYEQYF. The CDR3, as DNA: TGCAGTGCTAGACGAGGGGGTAGACTCTACGAGCAGTACTTC.

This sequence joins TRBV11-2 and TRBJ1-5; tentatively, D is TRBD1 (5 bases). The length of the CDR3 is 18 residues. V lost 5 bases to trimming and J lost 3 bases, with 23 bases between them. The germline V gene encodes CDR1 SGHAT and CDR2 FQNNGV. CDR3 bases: TGTGCCAGCAGCCTTGAGAAAGGGGCCCAGACCCCCAATCAGCCCCAGCATTTT. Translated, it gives CASSLEKGAQTPNQPQHF.

In nucleotides, the CDR3 is TGCAGTGCTACCGACCGGGACAGGGGTAGGACACCCCTCCACTTT. Its translation is CSATDRDRGRTPLHF. V usage is TRBV20-1 and J usage is TRBJ1-6; 10 nucleotides match TRBD1. Trimming at V came to 4 bases and at J to 11 bases, leaving 11 bases not matched to a gene. The CDR3 is 15 residues long. The germline V gene encodes CDR1 DFQATT and CDR2 SNEGSKA (reference sequence).

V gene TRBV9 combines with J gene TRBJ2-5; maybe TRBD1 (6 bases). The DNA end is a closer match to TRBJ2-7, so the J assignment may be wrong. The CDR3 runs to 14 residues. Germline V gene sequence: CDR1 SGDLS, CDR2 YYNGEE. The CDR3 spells CASSVVPGDYEQYF. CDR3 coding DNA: TGTGCCAGCAGCGTAGTCCCAGGGGACTACGAGCAGTACTTC.

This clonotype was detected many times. The CDR3 spells CASSPGQGNGYTF. CDR3 DNA sequence: TGTGCCAGCAGCCCGGGACAGGGAAATGGCTACACCTTC. The V call is TRBV12-3 or TRBV12-4, the J call TRBJ1-2, with 9 bases that match TRBD1. Trimming cost V 6 bases and J 6 bases; bases outside gene matches: 5. The CDR3 has 13 residues.

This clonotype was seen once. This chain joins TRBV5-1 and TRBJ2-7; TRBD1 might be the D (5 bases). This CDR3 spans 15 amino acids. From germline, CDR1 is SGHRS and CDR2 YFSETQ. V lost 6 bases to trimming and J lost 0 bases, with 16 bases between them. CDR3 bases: TGCGCCAGCAAAATTTGGGCAGACAGCTCCTACGAGCAGTACTTC. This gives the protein CASKIWADSSYEQYF.

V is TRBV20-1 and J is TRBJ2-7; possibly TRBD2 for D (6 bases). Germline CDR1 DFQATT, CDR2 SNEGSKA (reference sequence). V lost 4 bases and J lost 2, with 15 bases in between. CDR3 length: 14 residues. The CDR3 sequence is CSAMGFGGAYEQYF. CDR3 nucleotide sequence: TGCAGTGCTATGGGGTTTGGCGGGGCCTACGAGCAGTACTTC.

CDR3 protein: CASSPWAGLVHEQYF. The CDR3 nucleotides read TGTGCCAGCAGCCCCTGGGCCGGACTAGTCCACGAGCAGTACTTC. The rearrangement joins TRBV7-9 to TRBJ2-5; 7 bases are a match to TRBD2. The closer fit of TRBJ2-7 to the DNA end suggests the J call may be wrong. The CDR3 totals 15 residues. CDR1 SEHNR and CDR2 FQNEAQ come from the germline V gene (reference sequence).

This CDR3 is CASSLGVFGYEQYF. As DNA, the CDR3 is TGTGCCAGCAGCTTAGGGGTCTTTGGCTACGAGCAGTACTTC. The chain carries TRBV7-2 and TRBJ2-4, with D hard to call. The closer fit of TRBJ2-7 to the DNA end suggests the J call may be wrong. The CDR3 sequence is 14 residues long. The germline gives CDR1 SGHTA, CDR2 FQGNSA.

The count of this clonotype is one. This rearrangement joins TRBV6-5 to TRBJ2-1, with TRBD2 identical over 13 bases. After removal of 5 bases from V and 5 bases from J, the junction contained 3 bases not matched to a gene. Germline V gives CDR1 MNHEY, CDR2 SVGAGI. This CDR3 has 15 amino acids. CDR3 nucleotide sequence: TGTGCCAGCAGTCGGACTAGCGGGGGAAACAATGAGCAGTTCTTC. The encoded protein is CASSRTSGGNNEQFF.

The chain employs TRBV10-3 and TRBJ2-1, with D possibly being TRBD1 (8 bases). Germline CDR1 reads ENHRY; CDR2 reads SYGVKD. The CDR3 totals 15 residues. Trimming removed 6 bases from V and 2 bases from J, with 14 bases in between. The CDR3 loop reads CAIRSGTGAYNEQFF. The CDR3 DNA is TGTGCCATCAGAAGCGGGACAGGCGCCTACAATGAGCAGTTCTTC.

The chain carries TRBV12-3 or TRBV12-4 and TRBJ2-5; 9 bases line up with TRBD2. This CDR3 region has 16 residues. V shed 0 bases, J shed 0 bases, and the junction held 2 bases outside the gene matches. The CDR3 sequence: CASSLALAGNQETQYF. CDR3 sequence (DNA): TGTGCCAGCAGTTTAGCACTAGCGGGCAACCAAGAGACCCAGTACTTC.

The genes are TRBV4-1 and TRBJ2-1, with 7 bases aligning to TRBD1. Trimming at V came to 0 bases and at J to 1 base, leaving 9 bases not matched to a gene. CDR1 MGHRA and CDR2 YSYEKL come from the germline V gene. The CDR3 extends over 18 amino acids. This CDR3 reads CASSQDENRGHSYNEQFF. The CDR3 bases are TGCGCCAGCAGCCAAGATGAAAACAGGGGCCATTCCTACAATGAGCAGTTCTTC.

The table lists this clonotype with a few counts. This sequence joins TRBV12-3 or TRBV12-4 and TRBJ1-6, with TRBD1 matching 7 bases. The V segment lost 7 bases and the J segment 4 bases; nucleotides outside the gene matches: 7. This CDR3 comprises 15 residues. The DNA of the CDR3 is TGTGCCAGCATCCTAGGGGGACAGTATAATTCACCCCTCCACTTT. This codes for CASILGGQYNSPLHF.

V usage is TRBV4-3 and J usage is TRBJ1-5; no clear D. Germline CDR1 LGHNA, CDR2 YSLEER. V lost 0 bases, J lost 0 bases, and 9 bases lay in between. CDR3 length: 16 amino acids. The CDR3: CASSQDRVNSNQPQHF. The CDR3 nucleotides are TGCGCCAGCAGCCAAGATCGGGTTAATAGCAATCAGCCCCAGCATTTT.

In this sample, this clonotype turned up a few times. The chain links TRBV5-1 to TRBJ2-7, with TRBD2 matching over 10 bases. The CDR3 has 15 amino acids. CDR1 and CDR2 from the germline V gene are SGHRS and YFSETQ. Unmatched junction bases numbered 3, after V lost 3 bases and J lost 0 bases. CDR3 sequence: CASSSLAGSSYEQYF. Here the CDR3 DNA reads TGCGCCAGCAGCTCACTAGCGGGGAGCTCCTACGAGCAGTACTTC.

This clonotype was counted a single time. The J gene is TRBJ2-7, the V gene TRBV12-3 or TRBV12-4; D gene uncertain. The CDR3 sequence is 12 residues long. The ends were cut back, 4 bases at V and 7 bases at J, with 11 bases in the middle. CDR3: CASSSPMREQYF. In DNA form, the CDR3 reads TGTGCCAGCAGTTCCCCCATGCGGGAGCAGTACTTC.

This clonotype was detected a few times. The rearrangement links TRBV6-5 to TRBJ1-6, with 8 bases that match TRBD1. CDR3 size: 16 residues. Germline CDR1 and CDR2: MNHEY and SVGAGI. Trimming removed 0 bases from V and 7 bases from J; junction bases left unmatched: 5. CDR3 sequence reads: CASSYSKQGGNSPLHF. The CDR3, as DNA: TGTGCCAGCAGTTACTCGAAACAGGGGGGGAATTCACCCCTCCACTTT.

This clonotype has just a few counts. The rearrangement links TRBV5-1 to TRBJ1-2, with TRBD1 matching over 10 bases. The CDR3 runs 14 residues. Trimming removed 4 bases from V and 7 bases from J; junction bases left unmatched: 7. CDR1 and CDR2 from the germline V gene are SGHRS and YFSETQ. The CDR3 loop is CASSAGTGAVGYTF. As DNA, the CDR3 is TGCGCCAGCAGCGCGGGGACAGGGGCCGTTGGCTACACCTTC.